The rows below give T cell receptor beta chains drawn from one sample of a study of cytomegalovirus exposure and HLA in healthy donors. Clones were read by immunoSEQ multiplex PCR, and TCRdb kept only the in-frame ones, dropping some. The sample holds around 250,000 clones, 90% seen once. The sequenced sample was PBMCs. These receptors were obtained from a woman between 18 and 30 years old in good health and CMV-seronegative. Both conserved end residues are part of each CDR3. Each record gives: J gene, V gene, D gene, clone size, CDR3 DNA, CDR3 protein. The D gene is left open where the match is weak. A clone size is listed for some rows: how often the clone was seen (once, few, many), or a class if it is expanded.

TRBJ1-5,TRBV6-5,TRBD1,once,TGTGCCAGCAGTTATACAGGGGAAAATCAGCCCCAGCATTTT,CASSYTGENQPQHF
TRBJ2-1,TRBV5-4,.,.,TGTGCCAGCAGCTTGGTGGGAGGTGAGCAGTTCTTC,CASSLVGGEQFF
TRBJ2-1,TRBV19,TRBD2,.,TGTGCCAGTAGTATCGATTTCGGGGGGGGAACCTACAATGAGCAGTTCTTC,CASSIDFGGGTYNEQFF
TRBJ2-5,TRBV10-1,TRBD2,.,TGCGCCAGCAGTGAGTCTGCGGGACTAGAAGAGACCCAGTACTTC,CASSESAGLEETQYF
TRBJ2-1,TRBV11-3,TRBD2,.,TGTGCCAGCAGCTTAGGGCGGGGGGCCGCTAATGAGCAGTTCTTC,CASSLGRGAANEQFF
TRBJ2-2,TRBV18,TRBD1,.,TGTGCCAGCTCACCCGGACAGGCAAACACCGGGGAGCTGTTTTTT,CASSPGQANTGELFF
TRBJ2-3,TRBV2,.,few,TGTGCCAGCAGTGTACTGGACAACACAGATACGCAGTATTTT,CASSVLDNTDTQYF
TRBJ2-7,TRBV11-2,TRBD1,.,TGTGCCAGCAGCTCAGACAGGGCTGATAGCTCCTACGAGCAGTACTTC,CASSSDRADSSYEQYF
TRBJ1-5,TRBV28,.,.,TGTGCCAGCCGTCGGGAGATCACCAATCAGCCCCAGCATTTT,CASRREITNQPQHF
TRBJ2-3,TRBV28,TRBD2,.,TGTGCCAGCAGTTTATTAGGGGGAGCGGGGGAGAGCCTTAGCACAGATACGCAGTATTTT,CASSLLGGAGESLSTDTQYF
TRBJ1-2,TRBV7-6,.,.,TGTGCCAGCAGCTTGGGAGGGAACAGGGTTTCGTGCGGCTACACCTTC,CASSLGGNRVSCGYTF
TRBJ1-3,TRBV6-1,.,.,TGTGCCAGCAGGTTCGGGACATCTGGAAACACCATATATTTT,CASRFGTSGNTIYF
TRBJ2-3,TRBV7-2,TRBD2,.,TGTGCCAGCAGCTTAGAGGGACTAGCGTGGGATACGCAGTATTTT,CASSLEGLAWDTQYF
TRBJ2-5,TRBV15,TRBD1,.,TGTGCCACCAGCAGAGACCAGGGGGTGGGAGAGACCCAGTACTTC,CATSRDQGVGETQYF
TRBJ1-4,TRBV29-1,.,.,TGCAGCGTTGAGATGGGACAAACTAATGAAAAACTGTTTTTT,CSVEMGQTNEKLFF
TRBJ2-1,TRBV6-5,TRBD2,.,TGTGCCAGCAGTTACTACCCTAGCGGGGGCGATGAGCAGTTCTTC,CASSYYPSGGDEQFF
TRBJ2-7,TRBV7-2,.,.,TGTGCCAGCAGCCCAGGCATCGCCAGCACCTACGAGCAGTACTTC,CASSPGIASTYEQYF
TRBJ1-2,TRBV29-1,TRBD1,once,TGCAGCGTGCGGGACAGCATCTATGGCTACACCTTC,CSVRDSIYGYTF
TRBJ2-7,TRBV6-6,TRBD1,.,TGTGCCAGCAGCCCAGGGGGAATGGTGTACGAGCAGTACTTC,CASSPGGMVYEQYF
TRBJ1-6,TRBV28,TRBD1,.,TGTGCCAGCACCGACAGGGATATCTATAATTCACCCCTCCACTTT,CASTDRDIYNSPLHF
TRBJ1-1,TRBV11-2,.,.,TGTGCCAGCAGCTTAGATTCAGGGAACACTGAAGCTTTCTTT,CASSLDSGNTEAFF
TRBJ2-7,TRBV19,.,.,TGTGCCAGTAGTATCCAAGCAGGAACTCAGGGGTCCCCCTACGAGCAGTACTTC,CASSIQAGTQGSPYEQYF
TRBJ1-4,TRBV2,TRBD1,.,TGTGCCAGCAGTGAAAACACCGGGACAGGAGAAAAACTGTTTTTT,CASSENTGTGEKLFF
TRBJ2-5,TRBV5-6,TRBD1,.,TGTGCCAGCAGCCTGGGACAGCAGGAGACCCAGTACTTC,CASSLGQQETQYF
TRBJ2-7,TRBV4-3,TRBD2,.,TGCGCCAGCAGCCAAGATCCGGAGGGAGGGGAGCAGTACTTC,CASSQDPEGGEQYF
TRBJ2-2,TRBV5-1,TRBD1,.,TGCGCCAGCAGCTCGACAGGGACCACCGGGGAGCTGTTTTTT,CASSSTGTTGELFF
TRBJ2-5,TRBV10-1,TRBD1,.,TGCGCCAGCAGTCTCCAGGGGGAAGGGACCCAGTACTTC,CASSLQGEGTQYF
TRBJ2-3,TRBV7-3,TRBD1,.,TGTGCCAGCAGCTTTGCGCCAGGGGGCTTAGATACGCAGTATTTT,CASSFAPGGLDTQYF
TRBJ1-4,TRBV27,TRBD1,.,TGTGCCAGCAGCCGTGGGACAGGGGATGAAAAACTGTTTTTT,CASSRGTGDEKLFF
TRBJ2-3,TRBV7-9,TRBD1,.,TGTGCCAGCAGCCTCTCGACAGGGCGGGATACGCAGTATTTT,CASSLSTGRDTQYF
TRBJ2-1,TRBV5-4,.,.,TGTGCCAGCAGCCTGCGATCCGGGGGAATTTACAATGAGCAGTTCTTC,CASSLRSGGIYNEQFF
TRBJ2-5,TRBV7-6,TRBD2,.,TGTGCCAGCAGCCCGCGGGAGGCGAGCGGGGGAACCTCGGAGACCCAGTACTTC,CASSPREASGGTSETQYF
TRBJ1-2,TRBV7-2,.,few,TGTGCCAGCAGCTTAGGTCGAGCGCCCCATGGCTACACCTTC,CASSLGRAPHGYTF
TRBJ1-5,TRBV7-9,TRBD1,few,TGTGCCAGCAGCCCTGGACAGGGGGATAGCAATCAGCCCCAGCATTTT,CASSPGQGDSNQPQHF
TRBJ2-5,TRBV4-1,.,.,TGCGCCAGCAGCCCAACCCCGGGTTTGCGGTACCAAGAGACCCAGTACTTC,CASSPTPGLRYQETQYF
TRBJ1-1,TRBV11-2,TRBD1,.,TGTGCCAGCAGCTTCACAGGGGACGCTGAAGCTTTCTTT,CASSFTGDAEAFF
TRBJ1-5,TRBV19,TRBD1,few,TGTGCCAGTCAGGTGGACAGGGGCGGCAATCAGCCCCAGCATTTT,CASQVDRGGNQPQHF
TRBJ2-1,TRBV19,.,.,TGTGCCAGTAGGACGGGAGCCTCGGCCGATGAGCAGTTCTTC,CASRTGASADEQFF
TRBJ2-7,TRBV10-3,.,.,TGTGCCATCAGCGCAGATATTTACGAGCAGTACTTC,CAISADIYEQYF
TRBJ2-2,TRBV9,TRBD2,.,TGTGCCAGCGGAGTAGCGGGGGGTGGCGCCGGGGAGCTGTTTTTT,CASGVAGGGAGELFF
TRBJ1-2,TRBV7-2,TRBD1,.,TGTGCCAGCAGCTTAAGCGCAGGGGGATTCTATGGCTACACCTTC,CASSLSAGGFYGYTF
TRBJ2-3,TRBV5-4,.,.,TGTGCCAGCAGCGCCCGGGGGAGCGCAGATACGCAGTATTTT,CASSARGSADTQYF
TRBJ2-3,TRBV6-4,.,.,TGTGCCAGCAGTGCGGGGGACACAGATACGCAGTATTTT,CASSAGDTDTQYF
TRBJ1-2,TRBV6-1,.,.,TGTGCCAGCAGTGAAGGGACAGACCCTTACTATGGCTACACCTTC,CASSEGTDPYYGYTF
TRBJ1-1,TRBV9,.,.,TGTGCCAGCAGCCCCCTAGCGGTAGTCACTAACACTGAAGCTTTCTTT,CASSPLAVVTNTEAFF
TRBJ1-6,TRBV7-9,.,.,TGTGCCAGCAGCCCGGACAGAAACCAGAAAATTAATTCACCCCTCCACTTT,CASSPDRNQKINSPLHF
TRBJ2-5,TRBV7-9,.,.,TGTGCCAGCAGCAGCAACAGGGTTCCCCAAGAGACCCAGTACTTC,CASSSNRVPQETQYF
TRBJ1-4,TRBV7-6,TRBD1,.,TGTGCCAGCAGCGAAGCAGACAGGGACGCTAATGAAAAACTGTTTTTT,CASSEADRDANEKLFF
TRBJ1-2,TRBV7-9,TRBD1,.,TGTGCCAGCAGCTTAGTGGGGACAGGGGATGGCTACACCTTC,CASSLVGTGDGYTF
TRBJ1-6,TRBV18,TRBD1,.,TGTGCCAGCTCACCACTCTCCAGGGGGCTAAATAATTCACCCCTCCACTTT,CASSPLSRGLNNSPLHF
TRBJ2-7,TRBV30,TRBD2,.,TGTGCCTGGAGGAAGACTAGCGGGAACAGGGAGCAGTACTTC,CAWRKTSGNREQYF
TRBJ2-1,TRBV6-1,.,.,TGTGCCAGCAGTGAATTAGCTCTAGGTGAGGGAAGGGTCAATGAGCAGTTCTTC,CASSELALGEGRVNEQFF
TRBJ2-3,TRBV5-1,.,.,TGCGCCACCCCGACTTCACACCGCCCAGATACGCAGTATTTT,CATPTSHRPDTQYF
TRBJ2-2,TRBV9,.,.,TGTGCCAGCAGCGTAGAAGCCAGAGGAGCCACCGGGGAGCTGTTTTTT,CASSVEARGATGELFF
TRBJ1-1,TRBV10-3,.,.,TGTGCCATCAGTAAGACAGATACGAACACTGAAGCTTTCTTT,CAISKTDTNTEAFF
TRBJ2-2,TRBV7-3,TRBD2,.,TGTGCCAGCAGCTTTAGCGGGGGGCCGAACACCGGGGAGCTGTTTTTT,CASSFSGGPNTGELFF
TRBJ2-1,TRBV6-1,TRBD1,once,TGTGCCAGCAGTGACGACAGGGGTTCCTACAATGAGCAGTTCTTC,CASSDDRGSYNEQFF
TRBJ2-1,TRBV7-9,TRBD2,.,TGTGCCAGCGACTCCGGGACTATAGTCAATGAGCAGTTCTTC,CASDSGTIVNEQFF
TRBJ2-5,TRBV5-1,TRBD2,.,TGCGCCAGCAGCTTGGGACTAGCGGGACAAGAGACCCAGTACTTC,CASSLGLAGQETQYF
TRBJ2-3,TRBV28,TRBD2,once,TGTGCCAGCAGTTTAGGTAGCGGGGACACAGATACGCAGTATTTT,CASSLGSGDTDTQYF